This T cell receptor (beta chain) is from a study of cytomegalovirus exposure and HLA in healthy donors. Study-level points and caveats: The authors considered a cluster of highly shared sequence variants likely to be a sequencing artifact.

Of note for this clone: As yet, its antigen is unknown.

V shed 0 bases and J shed 6 bases, with 15 bases lying between them. The CDR3 runs 16 residues. CDR1 and CDR2 (germline): SGHDN, FVKESK. Primers for the PCR totalled 60 Vbeta and 13 Jbeta. Using immunoSEQ multiplex PCR, the repertoire was profiled, and TCRdb retains in-frame clones only, with some absent. This sample carries fewer than 200,000 clones, roughly 86% of them seen once, and the ten largest clones take more than 3%. J is TRBJ2-1 and V is TRBV14, with D possibly matching TRBD2 (5 bases). Sequencing used PBMCs. The clonotype originates from a middle-aged man in good health and CMV-seropositive. CDR3 coding DNA: TGTGCCAGCAGCCAAGAGACAAGGACTCTGGGCAATGAGCAGTTCTTC. It is translated as CASSQETRTLGNEQFF.